This T cell receptor (beta chain) appears in the sequencing data of a study of T cells after somatic rescue of genetic block. The junction had 2 bases not matched to a gene; V was cut back by 0 bases and J by 0 bases. CDR1 MNHEY and CDR2 SVGAGI come from the germline V gene. This CDR3 spans 15 amino acids. Data came from immunoSEQ multiplex PCR; TCRdb stores just in-frame clones and leaves some out. Among 65,000 to 70,000 clones listed, about 92% were seen once. The clonotype comes from a man aged 40-50 years. The chain joins TRBV6-5 to TRBJ2-7; 7 bases match TRBD2. The sample taken for sequencing was peripheral blood mononuclear cells (PBMCs). The CDR3 coding sequence is TGTGCCAGCAGTTACTCGGGCGGGAGCTCCTACGAGCAGTACTTC. As protein: CASSYSGGSSYEQYF.